Below, 24 T cell receptor beta chains from the same sample are listed, as sequenced in a study of response to subunit inactivated influenza vaccine. Each CDR3 protein gets one entry after TCRdb re-called the RT-PCR reads with MiXCR. Here the sample spans approximately 310,000 distinct CDR3 sequences, about a fifth being singletons. The material was PBMCs from blood, obtained 21 months after vaccination. These receptors were obtained from a man between 50 and 69 years old who received an inactivated influenza vaccine.

This clonotype was counted a few times. The CDR3 end shows no conserved phenylalanine or tryptophan, and so a read error is likely. This chain links TRBV15 with TRBJ1-1, with 8 bases aligning to TRBD1. Germline lookup yields CDR1 LNHNV and CDR2 YYDKDF (reference sequence). The CDR3 covers 15 residues. The V and J ends lost 5 bases and 5 bases, in that order; junction bases with no gene match: 10. This CDR3 is CATSLDRGLGTEAFC. The CDR3 DNA reads as TGTGCCACCAGCTTAGACAGGGGCCTAGGGACTGAAGCTTTCTGT.

The J gene is TRBJ2-2, the V gene TRBV11-2, with D hard to call. V dropped 7 bases and J dropped 6 bases, with 21 bases sitting between them. This CDR3 has 16 residues. Germline V lookup: CDR1 SGHAT, CDR2 FQNNGV. The CDR3 here is CASTLFKGRFAGELFF. CDR3 DNA sequence: TGTGCCAGCACCCTTTTTAAGGGCCGGTTCGCCGGGGAGCTGTTTTTT.

The rearrangement uses TRBV28 and TRBJ2-3, with TRBD1 matching 10 bases. The germline V gene has CDR1 MDHEN and CDR2 SYDVKM. This CDR3 is built from 13 residues. The V segment lost 11 bases and the J segment 6 bases; nucleotides outside the gene matches: 8. The DNA for the CDR3 is TGTGCCGGGGGGGACAGGGGTCCTGATACGCAGTATTTT. Protein sequence: CAGGDRGPDTQYF. Supplemented by reference TRBV28 and TRBJ2-3, the full variable domain reads DVKVTQSSRYLVKRTGEKVFLECVQDMDHENMFWYRQDPGLGLRLIYFSYDVKMKEKGDIPEGYSVSREKKERFSLILESASTNQTSMYLCAGGDRGPDTQYFGPGTRLTVL.

The V gene is TRBV21-1, the J gene TRBJ2-7; no check of the table's D call, TRBD1, against the DNA was made. TRBV21-1 is annotated as a pseudogene. The CDR3 length is 15 residues. The CDR3 nucleotides read TGTGCCAGCAGCAAAGGGGCAGGGTGGCGGTCGAAACAGTACTTC. Its translation: CASSKGAGWRSKQYF.

This clonotype was picked up a small number of times. V usage is TRBV11-2 and J usage is TRBJ2-5, with TRBD2 identical over 9 bases. The germline CDR1 and CDR2 sequences are SGHAT and FQNNGV. Unmatched junction bases numbered 6, after V lost 5 bases and J lost 2 bases. This CDR3 spans 15 amino acids. The CDR3 protein is CASSRASGVQETQYF. The DNA of the CDR3 is TGTGCCAGCAGCCGAGCTAGCGGGGTACAAGAGACCCAGTACTTC.

The chain uses TRBV2 and TRBJ1-2, with a possible D match to TRBD1 (6 bases). Germline CDR1 is SNHLY and CDR2 is FYNNEI. CDR3 length: 11 amino acids. V was trimmed by 11 bases and J by 4 bases, leaving 11 bases between them. In nucleotides, the CDR3 is TGTGCCGGGACACGGGCCTATGGCTACACCTTC. Protein sequence: CAGTRAYGYTF.

The rearrangement links TRBV7-3 to TRBJ2-7, with TRBD1 matching over 12 bases. The CDR3 has 14 residues. Trimming took 8 bases from V and 5 from J; bases not matched to a gene: 7. Germline-derived CDR1 and CDR2 are SGHTA and FQGTGA. The CDR3 nucleotides are TGTGCCAGCGCCCGGGACAGGGGGCACCACGAGCAGTACTTC. Translation gives CASARDRGHHEQYF. Full variable domain (outside the CDR3, taken from reference TRBV7-3 and TRBJ2-7): GAGVSQTPSNKVTEKGKYVELRCDPISGHTALYWYRQSLGQGPEFLIYFQGTGAADDSGLPNDRFFAVRPEGSVSTLKIQRTERGDSAVYLCASARDRGHHEQYFGPGTRLTVT.

The chain uses TRBV2 and TRBJ1-6, with 7 bases matching TRBD1. The J segment lost 7 bases and the V segment lost 6 bases, leaving 9 bases of the junction unmatched. CDR3 length: 15 amino acids. CDR1 is SNHLY, CDR2 FYNNEI, per germline. The CDR3 DNA follows: TGTGCCAGCAGAGAACTAACAGGGGACAATTCACCCCTCCACTTT. It translates to CASRELTGDNSPLHF.

The chain employs TRBV7-3 and TRBJ2-2; D is perhaps TRBD2 (5 bases). CDR3 length: 14 amino acids. Trimming stripped 8 bases from V and 1 base from J, with 11 bases between. Germline CDR1 and CDR2: SGHTA and FQGTGA. Written as DNA, the CDR3 is TGTGCCAGCGCGCGAGAGGGGAACACCGGGGAGCTGTTTTTT. As protein: CASAREGNTGELFF.

The V gene is TRBV15, the J gene TRBJ2-5; D gene unclear. Germline CDR1 LNHNV, CDR2 YYDKDF (reference sequence). Trimming cost V 5 bases and J 5 bases, with 12 bases left between them. CDR3 size: 13 residues. This chain's CDR3 is CATSPLGSETQYF. CDR3 nucleotides: TGTGCCACCAGCCCCTTAGGATCGGAGACCCAGTACTTC.

This clonotype was detected a few times. The chain combines TRBV5-6 with TRBJ2-3, with 9 nucleotides matching TRBD1. Losses at the gene ends were 9 bases for V and 2 bases for J; bases not matched to a gene: 7. The CDR3 length is 14 residues. Germline loops: CDR1 SGHDT, CDR2 YYEEEE. CDR3 in DNA: TGTGCCATCTCCCGGGACAGGGACACAGATACGCAGTATTTT. Amino acids: CAISRDRDTDTQYF.

The chain combines TRBV7-3 with TRBJ2-2; a weak D match, TRBD1 (6 bases). CDR1 and CDR2 (germline): SGHTA, FQGTGA. Trimming removed 5 bases at V and 7 bases at J, with 20 bases between. The CDR3 is made up of 16 amino acids. CDR3 residues: CASSPQTGRNGGELFF. In DNA, the CDR3 is TGTGCCAGCAGCCCACAGACAGGCCGCAACGGCGGGGAGCTGTTTTTT. Full variable domain (outside the CDR3, taken from reference TRBV7-3 and TRBJ2-2): GAGVSQTPSNKVTEKGKYVELRCDPISGHTALYWYRQSLGQGPEFLIYFQGTGAADDSGLPNDRFFAVRPEGSVSTLKIQRTERGDSAVYLCASSPQTGRNGGELFFGEGSRLTVL.

Many counts were recorded for this clonotype. The chain couples TRBV5-4 to TRBJ1-2, with D unresolved. CDR1 and CDR2 from the germline V gene are SGHNT and YYREEE (reference sequence). The V end was cut by 3 bases, the J end by 2 bases, with 17 bases between. The CDR3 length is 16 residues. This chain's CDR3 is CASSYMIGYGNYGYTF. DNA for the CDR3: TGTGCCAGCAGCTACATGATCGGCTACGGGAACTATGGCTACACCTTC.

The CDR3 loop reads CATSRGQGVSGETQYF. In DNA form, the CDR3 reads TGTGCCACCAGCAGAGGACAGGGGGTGTCCGGGGAGACCCAGTACTTC. The chain uses TRBV15 and TRBJ2-5, with TRBD1 matching over 9 bases. Germline V lookup: CDR1 LNHNV, CDR2 YYDKDF (reference sequence). This CDR3 contains 16 residues. The V segment lost 1 base and the J segment 5 bases; nucleotides outside the gene matches: 8.

This clonotype was seen at least ten times. The chain has TRBV20-1 and TRBJ2-1; 9 positions match TRBD2. This CDR3 is built from 14 residues. V was clipped by 0 bases and J by 8 bases; unmatched bases: 5. Germline assignment: CDR1 DFQATT and CDR2 SNEGSKA (reference sequence). The CDR3 coding sequence is TGCAGTGCTAGAGATCGACTAGCGGATTATGAGCAGTTCTTC. Protein sequence: CSARDRLADYEQFF.

This clonotype was found a few times. The gene calls are TRBV20-1 and TRBJ1-1; D is uncertain. Between the trimmed V and J ends, which lost 8 bases and 0 bases, there was a span of 16 bases. This CDR3 spans 14 amino acids. CDR1 and CDR2 (germline): DFQATT, SNEGSKA (reference sequence). CDR3 DNA: TGCAGTCCTCGCGCCGGAAACATGAACACTGAAGCTTTCTTT. The encoded protein is CSPRAGNMNTEAFF.

The rearrangement links TRBV23-1 to TRBJ2-2; TRBD1 matches at 8 bases. TRBV23-1 is designated an ORF whose function remains uncertain. With 2 bases clipped from V and 1 base from J, the junction kept 3 bases outside the gene matches. The CDR3 consists of 16 residues. CDR3 loop: CASSQPGQVNTGELFF. The CDR3 coding sequence is TGCGCCAGCAGTCAACCGGGACAGGTGAACACCGGGGAGCTGTTTTTT.

The chain links TRBV6-5 to TRBJ2-5; D is unresolved. Germline values: CDR1 MNHEY, CDR2 SVGAGI. Between the trimmed V and J ends, which lost 4 bases and 7 bases, there was a span of 7 bases. The CDR3 extends over 11 amino acids. CDR3 residues: CASSFGRTQYF. DNA of the CDR3: TGTGCCAGCAGTTTTGGGCGGACCCAGTACTTC.

CDR3 loop: CASSETPNQPQHF. CDR3 DNA: TGTGCCAGCAGCGAGACCCCCAATCAGCCCCAGCATTTT. V gene TRBV6-1 combines with J gene TRBJ1-5; no firm D call. V lost 6 bases and J lost 3, with 9 bases in between. The length of the CDR3 is 13 residues. The germline CDR1 and CDR2 sequences are MNHNS and SASEGT.

A few counts support this clonotype. The chain couples TRBV19 to TRBJ1-5, with D perhaps TRBD1 (5 bases). There are 15 residues in the CDR3. Germline V lookup: CDR1 LNHDA, CDR2 SQIVND (reference sequence). V dropped 6 bases and J dropped 0 bases, with 12 bases sitting between them. CDR3 DNA: TGTGCCAGTAGAGAGACAGCGAATAGCAATCAGCCCCAGCATTTT. Translated, it gives CASRETANSNQPQHF.

The chain employs TRBV10-3 and TRBJ2-7, with TRBD1 matching over 8 bases. V lost 8 bases to trimming and J lost 4 bases; unmatched junction nucleotides: 10. This CDR3 has 14 residues. Germline V CDR1 and CDR2: ENHRY, SYGVKD. This CDR3 reads CAIGRKDRVYEQYF. Here the CDR3 DNA reads TGTGCCATCGGACGAAAGGACAGGGTTTACGAGCAGTACTTC.

This CDR3 is CSAGRQSGGYEQYF. For the CDR3, the DNA is TGCAGTGCGGGACGACAGTCGGGGGGCTACGAGCAGTACTTC. The chain joins TRBV20-1 to TRBJ2-7; 7 bases fit TRBD2. CDR3 size: 14 residues. Germline assignment: CDR1 DFQATT and CDR2 SNEGSKA (reference sequence). V shed 6 bases, J shed 3 bases, and the junction held 11 bases outside the gene matches.

In this sample, this clonotype turned up many times. The rearrangement uses TRBV28 and TRBJ1-1; the D is unclear. Per the germline V gene, CDR1 is MDHEN and CDR2 is SYDVKM. The CDR3 runs 13 residues. V lost 4 bases to trimming and J lost 1 base, with 7 bases between them. The CDR3 protein is CASSSRANTEAFF. CDR3 bases: TGTGCCAGCAGTTCGCGGGCGAACACTGAAGCTTTCTTT.

This clonotype was counted only a few times. The genes are TRBV29-1 and TRBJ2-1; TRBD2 agrees at 14 bases. The germline V gene has CDR1 SQVTM and CDR2 ANQGSEA. The CDR3 runs to 16 residues. V lost 5 bases to trimming and J lost 5 bases; unmatched junction nucleotides: 8. The CDR3 loop is CSVRAPGLAGDNEQFF. The DNA of the CDR3 is TGCAGCGTTAGAGCGCCGGGACTAGCGGGAGACAATGAGCAGTTCTTC.